What follows are 20 T cell receptor beta chains derived from one specimen sequenced in a study of T cells expressing NK-cell markers. One entry per CDR3 protein, without DNA, is what TCRdb gives after re-calling the 5' RACE reads. With under 600,000 distinct CDR3 sequences in the sample, the ten largest clones hold 1.4%. Sequenced material: blood T cells: a sorted CD56 or NKG2C T cell subset, CD4+ or CD8+ T cells, or bulk PBMC T cells (not recorded which). These receptors originate from a woman aged 45-60 years in good health.

V gene TRBV20-1 combines with J gene TRBJ1-1; TCRdb designates TRBD1, a call that cannot be tested without DNA. This CDR3 spans 15 amino acids. CDR1 is DFQATT, CDR2 SNEGSKA, per germline (reference sequence). CDR3 protein: CSASEYVAGAEKAFF.

The chain recombines TRBV7-9 with TRBJ2-2; TCRdb picks TRBD2, but there is no DNA to check that call. The germline gives CDR1 SEHNR, CDR2 FQNEAQ (reference sequence). The CDR3 runs to 13 residues. The CDR3 sequence is CASSERATGELFF.

The chain has TRBV4-1 and TRBJ2-4; checking the TCRdb D call of TRBD1 is not possible without DNA. The germline CDR1 and CDR2 sequences are MGHRA and YSYEKL. The CDR3 covers 17 residues. The chain's CDR3 is CASSQPSSGVNKNIQYF.

This chain's CDR3 is CASRADRGLPYEQYF. The chain has TRBV6-5 and TRBJ2-7; with no DNA, the TCRdb D assignment of TRBD1 cannot be verified. CDR1 is MNHEY and CDR2 is SVGAGI in the germline V gene. CDR3 length: 15 amino acids.

This chain uses TRBV29-1 with TRBJ1-2. The CDR3 has 15 residues. Germline assignment: CDR1 SQVTM and CDR2 ANQGSEA. CDR3: CSVAGALASNYGYTF.

This chain's CDR3 is CATSNSSPGEQFF. V and J are TRBV24-1 and TRBJ2-1; TCRdb outputs TRBD2, but without DNA this stays unchecked. The length of the CDR3 is 13 residues. Germline V lookup: CDR1 KGHDR, CDR2 SFDVKD.

The chain is built from TRBV19 and TRBJ1-3. Per germline, CDR1 LNHDA and CDR2 SQIVND (reference sequence). The CDR3 loop spans 11 amino acids. The CDR3 here is CASSIDNTIYF.

V gene TRBV12-3 or TRBV12-4 combines with J gene TRBJ2-5; the TCRdb call, TRBD1, lacks DNA for checking. This CDR3 spans 14 amino acids. The CDR3 here is CASSHSDRGKTQYF.

The genes are TRBV6-5 and TRBJ1-5; the D call from TCRdb, TRBD1, cannot be confirmed without DNA. From germline, CDR1 is MNHEY and CDR2 SVGAGI. The CDR3 has 15 residues. The CDR3: CASSYAGGRNQPQHF.

The genes are TRBV19 and TRBJ1-1. The germline V gene has CDR1 LNHDA and CDR2 SQIVND (reference sequence). This CDR3 region has 14 residues. This CDR3 is CASSIVVGRAEAFF.

The chain is built from TRBV12-3 or TRBV12-4 and TRBJ2-3; the TCRdb D gene call, TRBD1, has no DNA to confirm it. The CDR3 length is 15 residues. The CDR3 sequence is CASSPTGVRTDTQYF.

The gene calls are TRBV19 and TRBJ2-1. The CDR3 spans 14 residues. From germline, CDR1 is LNHDA and CDR2 SQIVND (reference sequence). This CDR3 is CASSRISSYNEQFF.

This CDR3 reads CASSWAKDTQYF. The rearrangement joins TRBV12-3 or TRBV12-4 to TRBJ2-3; TCRdb's D gene call, TRBD2, goes unchecked for lack of DNA. The CDR3 has 12 residues.

The chain employs TRBV6-2 or TRBV6-3 and TRBJ2-1. The CDR3 covers 17 residues. Per the germline V gene, CDR1 is MNHEY and CDR2 is SVGEGT. The CDR3 protein is CASSSLSGLAPNNEQFF.

The chain couples TRBV15 to TRBJ2-7. The CDR3 contains 15 residues. The germline CDR1 and CDR2 sequences are LNHNV and YYDKDF (reference sequence). Here the CDR3 reads CATRGSLGSNYEQYF.

The V gene is TRBV12-3 or TRBV12-4, the J gene TRBJ1-1; without DNA, the TCRdb call of TRBD1 cannot be checked. CDR3 length equals 13 residues. CDR3 amino acids: CASSRTGNTEAFF.

The V and J genes are TRBV29-1 and TRBJ2-2; the TCRdb call, TRBD2, lacks DNA for checking. Germline CDR1 is SQVTM and CDR2 is ANQGSEA. The CDR3 has 15 amino acids. The chain's CDR3 is CSVELTSGSPGELFF.

The chain couples TRBV27 to TRBJ1-1. Germline V lookup: CDR1 MNHEY, CDR2 SMNVEV (reference sequence). This CDR3 has 14 amino acids. The CDR3 protein is CASRVGFFSAEAFF.

The chain combines TRBV12-3 or TRBV12-4 with TRBJ1-1; no DNA is available, so the TRBD1 call from TCRdb remains unchecked. This CDR3 spans 13 amino acids. CDR3 loop: CASNRQGYIAAFF.

The chain joins TRBV12-3 or TRBV12-4 to TRBJ2-3; TCRdb reports TRBD2, a call that lacks DNA to check it against. The CDR3 loop spans 13 amino acids. CDR3 protein: CASSFVAADTQYF.